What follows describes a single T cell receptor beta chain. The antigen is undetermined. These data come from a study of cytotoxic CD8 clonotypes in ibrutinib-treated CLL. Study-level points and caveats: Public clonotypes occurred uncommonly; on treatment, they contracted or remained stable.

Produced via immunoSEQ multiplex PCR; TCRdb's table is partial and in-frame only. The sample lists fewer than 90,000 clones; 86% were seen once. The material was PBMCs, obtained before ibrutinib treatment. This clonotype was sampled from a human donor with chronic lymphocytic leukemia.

CDR3 amino acids: CASSQVTRGAGENTDTQYF. DNA of the CDR3: TGCGCCAGCAGCCAAGTAACGAGAGGAGCGGGAGAAAACACAGATACGCAGTATTTT. The chain has TRBV4-1 and TRBJ2-3; 8 nucleotides agree with TRBD2. After removal of 1 base from V and 2 bases from J, the junction contained 14 bases not matched to a gene. The CDR3 spans 19 residues. CDR1 MGHRA and CDR2 YSYEKL come from the germline V gene.